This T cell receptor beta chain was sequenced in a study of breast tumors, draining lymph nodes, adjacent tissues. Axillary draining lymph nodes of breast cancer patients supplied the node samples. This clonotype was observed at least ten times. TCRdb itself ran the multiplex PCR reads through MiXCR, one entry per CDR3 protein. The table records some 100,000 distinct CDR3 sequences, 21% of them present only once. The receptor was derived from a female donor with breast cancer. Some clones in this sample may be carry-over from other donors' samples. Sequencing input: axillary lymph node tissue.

The CDR3 here is CASSFGSNQPQHF. The CDR3, as DNA: TGTGCCAGCAGCTTTGGTAGCAATCAGCCCCAGCATTTT. The V and J genes are TRBV11-1 and TRBJ1-5; the D is unclear. V dropped 3 bases and J dropped 0 bases, with 3 bases sitting between them. The CDR3 is made up of 13 amino acids. Looked up from germline, CDR1 is SGHAT and CDR2 is FQDESV (reference sequence).